This T cell receptor (beta chain) originates from a study of OX40 agonist ivuxolimab in advanced cancers. Regarding the study as a whole: Clonal expansion was seen in CD4+ and CD8+ blood T cells by week 6 at 0.1 to 3.0 mg/kg.

Profiled with immunoSEQ multiplex PCR; TCRdb holds only in-frame clones, not every one. The repertoire consists of tens of thousands of clones, with more than 90% occurring once and the leading ten covering about 0.66%. The CDR3 is 13 residues long. Germline CDR1 is SNHLY and CDR2 is FYNNEI. As regards this clone: The target antigen is unknown. The junction departs from the called germline gene at one end, perhaps through a read error.

This sequence was found in an adult with an advanced solid tumor such as melanoma, head and neck, liver or kidney cancer. This material consisted of CD4+ or CD8+ T cells sorted from blood, taken in a trial of the OX40 agonist ivuxolimab. V and J are TRBV2 and TRBJ1-1; D remains ambiguous. DNA for the CDR3: TGTGCCAGCAGTGTGGACGGGAACGCTGAAGCTTTCTTT. Amino acids: CASSVDGNAEAFF.